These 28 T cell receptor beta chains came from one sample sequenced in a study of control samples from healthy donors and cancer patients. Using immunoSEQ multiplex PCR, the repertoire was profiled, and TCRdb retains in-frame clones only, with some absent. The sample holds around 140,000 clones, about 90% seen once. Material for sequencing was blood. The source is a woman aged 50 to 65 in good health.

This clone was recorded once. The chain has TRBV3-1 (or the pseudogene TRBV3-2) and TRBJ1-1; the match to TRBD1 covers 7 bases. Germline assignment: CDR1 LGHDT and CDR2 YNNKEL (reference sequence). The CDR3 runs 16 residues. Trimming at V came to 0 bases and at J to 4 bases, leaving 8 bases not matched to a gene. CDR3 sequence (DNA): TGTGCCAGCAGCCAAGAATCTCCACAGGGGACCACTGAAGCTTTCTTT. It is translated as CASSQESPQGTTEAFF.

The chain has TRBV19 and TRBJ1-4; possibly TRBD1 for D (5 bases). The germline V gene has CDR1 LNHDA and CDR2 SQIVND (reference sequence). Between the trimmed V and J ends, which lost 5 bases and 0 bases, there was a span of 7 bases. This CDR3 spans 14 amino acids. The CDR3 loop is CASSGQPTNEKLFF. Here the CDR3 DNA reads TGTGCCAGTAGTGGACAACCAACTAATGAAAAACTGTTTTTT.

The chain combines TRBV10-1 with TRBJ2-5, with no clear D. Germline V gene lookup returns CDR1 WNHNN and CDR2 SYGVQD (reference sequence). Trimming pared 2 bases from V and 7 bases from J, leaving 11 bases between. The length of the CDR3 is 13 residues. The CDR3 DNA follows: TGCGCCAGCAGTGAGGGTCCCGCTGGGACCCAGTACTTC. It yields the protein CASSEGPAGTQYF.

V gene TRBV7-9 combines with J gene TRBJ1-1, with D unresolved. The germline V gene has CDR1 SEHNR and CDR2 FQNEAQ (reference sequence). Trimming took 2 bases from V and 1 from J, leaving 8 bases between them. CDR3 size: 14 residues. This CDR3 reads CASSLNSRNTEAFF. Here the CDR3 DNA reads TGTGCCAGCAGCTTAAATTCCAGGAACACTGAAGCTTTCTTT.

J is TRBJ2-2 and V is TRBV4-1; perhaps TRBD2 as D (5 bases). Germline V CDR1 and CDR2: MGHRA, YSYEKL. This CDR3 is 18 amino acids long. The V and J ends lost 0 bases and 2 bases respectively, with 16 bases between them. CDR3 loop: CASSQDLASILNTGELFF. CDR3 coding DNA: TGCGCCAGCAGCCAAGATCTGGCTAGCATACTCAACACCGGGGAGCTGTTTTTT.

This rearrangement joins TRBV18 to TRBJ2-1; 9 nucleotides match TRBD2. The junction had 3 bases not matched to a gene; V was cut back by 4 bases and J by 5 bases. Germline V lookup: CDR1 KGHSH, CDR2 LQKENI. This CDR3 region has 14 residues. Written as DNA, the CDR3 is TGTGCCAGCTCACGGGGACTAGCTAACAATGAGCAGTTCTTC. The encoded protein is CASSRGLANNEQFF.

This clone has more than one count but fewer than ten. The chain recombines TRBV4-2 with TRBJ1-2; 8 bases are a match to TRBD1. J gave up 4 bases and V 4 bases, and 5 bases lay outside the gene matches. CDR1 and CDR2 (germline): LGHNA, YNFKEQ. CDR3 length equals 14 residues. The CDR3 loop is CASSLGQGSYGYTF. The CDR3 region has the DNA TGTGCCAGCAGCCTCGGACAGGGAAGCTATGGCTACACCTTC.

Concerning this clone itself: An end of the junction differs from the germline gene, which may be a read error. In DNA form, the CDR3 reads TGTGCCAGCAATGCAGGGTATAGTTCACCCCTCCACTTT. Translating it yields CASNAGYSSPLHF. V gene TRBV14 combines with J gene TRBJ1-6; maybe TRBD1 (5 bases). Germline lookup yields CDR1 SGHDN and CDR2 FVKESK. The CDR3 sequence is 13 residues long.

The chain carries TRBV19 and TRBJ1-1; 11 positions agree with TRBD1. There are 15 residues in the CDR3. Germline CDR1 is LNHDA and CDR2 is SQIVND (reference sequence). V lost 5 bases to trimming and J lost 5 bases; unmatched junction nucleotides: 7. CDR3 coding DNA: TGTGCCAGTAGTTTCCGGACAGGGGGCTTGACTGAAGCTTTCTTT. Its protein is CASSFRTGGLTEAFF. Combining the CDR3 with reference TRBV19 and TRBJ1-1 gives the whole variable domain DGGITQSPKYLFRKEGQNVTLSCEQNLNHDAMYWYRQDPGQGLRLIYYSQIVNDFQKGDIAEGYSVSREKKESFPLTVTSAQKNPTAFYLCASSFRTGGLTEAFFGQGTRLTVV.

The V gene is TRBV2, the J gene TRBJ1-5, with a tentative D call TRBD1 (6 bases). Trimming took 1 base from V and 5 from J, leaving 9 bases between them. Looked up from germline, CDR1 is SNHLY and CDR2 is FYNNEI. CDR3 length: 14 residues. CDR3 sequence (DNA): TGTGCCAGCAGTGAAGGCAGGGGCTATCAGCCCCAGCATTTT. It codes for CASSEGRGYQPQHF.

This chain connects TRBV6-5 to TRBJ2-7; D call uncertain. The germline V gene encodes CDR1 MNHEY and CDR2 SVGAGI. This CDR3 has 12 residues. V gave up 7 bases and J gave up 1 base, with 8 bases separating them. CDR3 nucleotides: TGTGCCAGCACTAGTACTTCCTACGAGCAGTACTTC. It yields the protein CASTSTSYEQYF.

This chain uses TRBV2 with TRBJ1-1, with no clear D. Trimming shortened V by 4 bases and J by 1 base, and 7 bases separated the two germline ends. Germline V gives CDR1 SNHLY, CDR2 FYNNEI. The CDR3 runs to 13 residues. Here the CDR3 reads CASSVSRNTEAFF. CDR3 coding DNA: TGTGCCAGCAGTGTGTCCCGGAACACTGAAGCTTTCTTT.

CDR3 DNA sequence: TGTGCCACCAACCGGGACAGAGGCTACGAGCAGTACTTC. Protein: CATNRDRGYEQYF. J is TRBJ2-7 and V is TRBV6-5, with 7 bases fitting TRBD1. Germline CDR1 and CDR2: MNHEY and SVGAGI. J lost 3 bases, V lost 10 bases, and 9 bases had no gene match. This CDR3 comprises 13 residues.

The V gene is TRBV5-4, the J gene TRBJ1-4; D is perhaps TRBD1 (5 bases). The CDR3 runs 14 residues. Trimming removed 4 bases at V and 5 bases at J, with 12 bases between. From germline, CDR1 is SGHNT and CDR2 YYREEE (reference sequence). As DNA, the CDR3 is TGTGCCAGCAGCCTCGGGGGGGAAAATGAAAAACTGTTTTTT. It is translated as CASSLGGENEKLFF.

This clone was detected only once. CDR3 region: CASSVALHQTYNEQFF. CDR3 bases: TGTGCCAGCAGCGTAGCTCTACACCAAACCTACAATGAGCAGTTCTTC. This chain uses TRBV9 with TRBJ2-1; no definite D call. There are 16 residues in the CDR3. The germline V gene has CDR1 SGDLS and CDR2 YYNGEE. Trimming took 0 bases from V and 2 from J, leaving 12 bases between them.

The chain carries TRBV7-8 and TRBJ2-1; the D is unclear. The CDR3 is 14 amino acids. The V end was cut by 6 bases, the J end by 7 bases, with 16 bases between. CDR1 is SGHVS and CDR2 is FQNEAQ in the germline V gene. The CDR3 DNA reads TGTGCCAGCAGAAGGCAGGTAACCACAAATGAGCAGTTCTTC. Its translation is CASRRQVTTNEQFF.

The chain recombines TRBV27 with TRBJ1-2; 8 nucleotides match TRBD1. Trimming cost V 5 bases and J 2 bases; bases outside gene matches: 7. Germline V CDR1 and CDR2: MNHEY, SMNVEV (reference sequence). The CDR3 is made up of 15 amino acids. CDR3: CASSQRQGRNYGYTF. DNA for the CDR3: TGTGCCAGCAGTCAGAGACAGGGGAGGAACTATGGCTACACCTTC.

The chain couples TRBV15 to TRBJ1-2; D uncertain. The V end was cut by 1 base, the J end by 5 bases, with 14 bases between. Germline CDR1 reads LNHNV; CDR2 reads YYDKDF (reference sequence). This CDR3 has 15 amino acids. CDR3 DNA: TGTGCCACCAGCAGAGTGCTTGGGGAAAGTTATGGCTACACCTTC. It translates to CATSRVLGESYGYTF. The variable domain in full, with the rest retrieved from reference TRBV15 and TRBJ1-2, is DAMVIQNPRYQVTQFGKPVTLSCSQTLNHNVMYWYQQKSSQAPKLLFHYYDKDFNNEADTPDNFQSRRPNTSFCFLDIRSPGLGDTAMYLCATSRVLGESYGYTFGSGTRLTVV.

In nucleotides, the CDR3 is TGTGCCAGTAGTATGTTCCGCGGGAGCAATCAGCCCCAGCATTTT. Amino acids: CASSMFRGSNQPQHF. This chain uses TRBV19 with TRBJ1-5, with D uncertain. This CDR3 comprises 15 residues. Germline V lookup: CDR1 LNHDA, CDR2 SQIVND (reference sequence). Trimming cost V 3 bases and J 1 base, with 10 bases left between them.

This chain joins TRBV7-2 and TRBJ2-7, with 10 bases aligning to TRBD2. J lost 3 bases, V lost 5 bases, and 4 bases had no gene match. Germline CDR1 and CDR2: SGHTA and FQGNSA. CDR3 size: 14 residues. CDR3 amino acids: CASSKRTSGYEQYF. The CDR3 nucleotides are TGTGCCAGCAGCAAAAGGACTAGCGGCTACGAGCAGTACTTC.

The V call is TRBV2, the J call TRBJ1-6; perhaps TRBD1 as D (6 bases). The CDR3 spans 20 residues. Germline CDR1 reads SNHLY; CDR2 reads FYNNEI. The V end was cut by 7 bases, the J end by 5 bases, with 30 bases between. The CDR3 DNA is TGTGCCAGCACGCAGAGTATGGTGCGAGTATGGGGGGCCAATAATTCACCCCTCCACTTT. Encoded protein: CASTQSMVRVWGANNSPLHF.

CDR3 region: CASSSGQGRQNTEAFF. For the CDR3, the DNA is TGCGCCAGCAGCTCTGGACAGGGCAGGCAGAACACTGAAGCTTTCTTT. The V gene is TRBV5-1, the J gene TRBJ1-1, with 8 positions matching TRBD1. CDR3 length: 16 residues. Germline V gene sequence: CDR1 SGHRS, CDR2 YFSETQ. With V trimmed by 3 bases and J by 1 base, 8 bases remained unmatched.

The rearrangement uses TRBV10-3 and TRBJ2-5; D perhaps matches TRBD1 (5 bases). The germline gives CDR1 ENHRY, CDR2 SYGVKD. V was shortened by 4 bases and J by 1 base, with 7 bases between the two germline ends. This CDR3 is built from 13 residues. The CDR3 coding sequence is TGTGCCATCAGTGGCAGGGTCCAAGAGACCCAGTACTTC. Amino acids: CAISGRVQETQYF.

The CDR3 protein is CSVDKLYNEQFF. Written as DNA, the CDR3 is TGCAGCGTTGATAAACTTTACAATGAGCAGTTCTTC. The chain recombines TRBV29-1 with TRBJ2-1; no firm D call. The CDR3 covers 12 residues. Trimming cost V 3 bases and J 4 bases, with 7 bases left between them. Germline CDR1 reads SQVTM; CDR2 reads ANQGSEA.

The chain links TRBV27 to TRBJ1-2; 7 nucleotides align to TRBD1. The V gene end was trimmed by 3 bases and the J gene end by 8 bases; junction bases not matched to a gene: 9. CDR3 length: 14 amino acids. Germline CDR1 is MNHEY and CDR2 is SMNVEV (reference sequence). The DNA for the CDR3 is TGTGCCAGCAGTTTCCGGTCCGCAGGGGGAGGCTACACCTTC. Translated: CASSFRSAGGGYTF.

The CDR3 DNA is TGTGCCAGCAGCCGGGACAGGGCTCTACCTGAAGCTTTCTTT. Translating it yields CASSRDRALPEAFF. The chain employs TRBV28 and TRBJ1-1; the match to TRBD1 covers 9 bases. J lost 6 bases, V lost 6 bases, and 8 bases had no gene match. Germline V lookup: CDR1 MDHEN, CDR2 SYDVKM. The CDR3 totals 14 residues.

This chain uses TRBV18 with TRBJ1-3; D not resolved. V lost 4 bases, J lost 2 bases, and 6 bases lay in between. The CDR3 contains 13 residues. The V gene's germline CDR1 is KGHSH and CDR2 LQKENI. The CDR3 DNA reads TGTGCCAGCTCACGGGGAACTGGAAACACCATATATTTT. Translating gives CASSRGTGNTIYF.

The DNA for the CDR3 is TGTGCCAGCAGTGGACAGGGGCGGAGGTTGAACACTGAAGCTTTCTTT. It is translated as CASSGQGRRLNTEAFF. The J gene is TRBJ1-1, the V gene TRBV2, with TRBD1 matching 8 bases. The junction had 7 bases not matched to a gene; V was cut back by 4 bases and J by 0 bases. This CDR3 has 16 residues. Germline V gene lookup returns CDR1 SNHLY and CDR2 FYNNEI. The entire variable domain, with the rest obtained from reference TRBV2 and TRBJ1-1, is as follows: EPEVTQTPSHQVTQMGQEVILRCVPISNHLYFYWYRQILGQKVEFLVSFYNNEISEKSEIFDDQFSVERPDGSNFTLKIRSTKLEDSAMYFCASSGQGRRLNTEAFFGQGTRLTVV.